This T cell receptor beta chain was obtained from a study of OX40 agonist ivuxolimab in advanced cancers. Study in general: As their treatment, patients were administered ivuxolimab, an agonistic anti-OX40 (CD134) antibody. With a range of roughly 20 to 90, age averaged approximately 60 years, and 65% to 85% were male. Earlier anti-PD-1, anti-PD-L1 or anti-CTLA-4 therapy was permitted; about 38% had received some. Partial responses were seen in three patients, one with hepatocellular carcinoma and two with cutaneous melanoma.

Here immunoSEQ multiplex PCR was the method, and the copy in TCRdb shows in-frame clones only, minus some. Of tens of thousands of clones listed, about 90% were seen once; the top ten hold less than 0.55%. The sample in question was CD4+ or CD8+ T cells sorted from blood, obtained in a trial of the OX40 agonist ivuxolimab. The TCR comes from an adult with an advanced solid tumor such as melanoma, head and neck, liver or kidney cancer.

The CDR3 region has the DNA TGTGCCAGCAGCAAGGGACAGAAGAATGAAAAACTGTTTTTT. Amino acids: CASSKGQKNEKLFF. This chain links TRBV7-9 with TRBJ1-4; 7 bases match TRBD1. V was pared by 5 bases and J by 5 bases, with 5 bases of the junction left unmatched. CDR1 is SEHNR and CDR2 is FQNEAQ in the germline V gene (reference sequence). This CDR3 spans 14 amino acids.